The T cell receptor beta chain described here comes from a study of T cell repertoires in cytomegalovirus infection. Background on the study: Public TCR beta signatures were indicative of both CMV infection and a matching HLA type. General study findings and limits: Clonotypes of TCR beta that were HLA-C-restricted and CMV-specific dominated the ex vivo response. Accumulated public TCR beta family frequency recognized individuals carrying CMV together with the relevant HLA.

The table lists this clonotype with many counts. What it recognizes is unknown. Each CDR3 protein is one row after TCRdb ran MiXCR on the reads. The sample has about 920,000 distinct CDR3 sequences; approximately 31% are singletons. This CDR3 has 15 residues. Germline CDR1 reads SGHTA; CDR2 reads FQGNSA. The V end was cut by 5 bases, the J end by 8 bases, with 21 bases between. The chain couples TRBV7-2 to TRBJ1-2; D might be TRBD1 (5 bases). Sequencing was performed on cultured CD8+ T cells from PBMCs, taken from culture after CMV antigen stimulation. The TCR comes from a human donor in good health (CMV status not recorded). Some clones in this sample may be carry-over from other donors' samples. In DNA, the CDR3 is TGTGCCAGCAGCCCTGAACCAGGGTCTCCTTGGGGCTACACCTTC. Protein sequence: CASSPEPGSPWGYTF.